Below, 29 T cell receptor beta chains from the same sample are listed, as sequenced in a study of T cell repertoires in cytomegalovirus infection. One entry per CDR3 protein, called by TCRdb with MiXCR from the reads. The sample consists of just under 500,000 distinct CDR3 sequences, roughly 34% of them appearing once. These receptors' targets are unknown. The source material was cultured PBMCs, sampled from culture after CMV antigen stimulation. Source of these receptors: a human donor in good health (CMV status not recorded). Some clones in this sample may be carry-over from other donors' samples.

The V and J genes are TRBV28 and TRBJ2-6; the D gene is possibly TRBD1 (6 bases). V was trimmed by 5 bases and J by 0 bases, leaving 14 bases between them. This CDR3 is built from 17 residues. Germline-derived CDR1 and CDR2 are MDHEN and SYDVKM. CDR3 amino acids: CASSAYRDTSGANVLTF. The CDR3 nucleotides read TGTGCCAGCAGTGCCTACCGGGACACCTCTGGGGCCAACGTCCTGACTTTC.

J is TRBJ2-1 and V is TRBV12-3 or TRBV12-4; TRBD2 matches 13 bases. V lost 10 bases, J lost 5 bases, and 5 bases stayed unmatched. The CDR3 runs 14 residues. CDR3: CATRTSGGNNEQFF. DNA of the CDR3: TGTGCCACCCGGACTAGCGGGGGAAACAATGAGCAGTTCTTC.

The J gene is TRBJ1-2, the V gene TRBV7-6; 8 bases match TRBD1. Germline V CDR1 and CDR2: SGHVS, FNYEAQ. The V and J ends lost 5 bases and 3 bases, in that order; junction bases with no gene match: 5. There are 14 residues in the CDR3. CDR3 sequence reads: CASSTHRGDYGYTF. CDR3 nucleotide sequence: TGTGCCAGCAGCACCCACAGGGGGGACTATGGCTACACCTTC.

This clonotype was found a few times. Written as DNA, the CDR3 is TGTGCCAGCAGTGATCTACCCCGTAGTGAGTTGATGTTTCGAGAGACCCAGTACTTC. Translated, it gives CASSDLPRSELMFRETQYF. V gene TRBV25-1 combines with J gene TRBJ2-5, with no clear D. V dropped 3 bases and J dropped 4 bases, with 27 bases sitting between them. From germline, CDR1 is MGHDK and CDR2 SYGVNS. The length of the CDR3 is 19 residues.

J is TRBJ1-2 and V is TRBV6-6; D ambiguous. CDR3 size: 17 residues. The germline CDR1 and CDR2 sequences are MNHNY and SVGAGI (reference sequence). Between the trimmed V and J ends, which lost 4 bases and 2 bases, there was a span of 20 bases. The CDR3 DNA is TGTGCCAGCAGTTCCTCGGACCCTATCACCATGAACTATGGCTACACCTTC. As protein: CASSSSDPITMNYGYTF.

Regarding this clonotype: A read error may explain this, as a much larger clone is one base away. The chain recombines TRBV7-2 with TRBJ2-1; D gene ambiguous. Looked up from germline, CDR1 is SGHTA and CDR2 is FQGNSA. The CDR3 loop spans 15 amino acids. The CDR3 spells CASSDDWRTYDEQFF. DNA for the CDR3: TGTGCCAGCAGCGACGACTGGCGGACCTACGATGAGCAGTTCTTC.

This clonotype has a handful of counts. The chain uses TRBV29-1 and TRBJ2-3; possible D gene TRBD2, 5 bases. V lost 4 bases, J lost 4 bases, and 12 bases lay in between. The V gene's germline CDR1 is SQVTM and CDR2 ANQGSEA. The length of the CDR3 is 13 residues. The CDR3 DNA is TGCAGCGTTGTAAGTGGGAGCGCAGATACGCAGTATTTT. Translating it yields CSVVSGSADTQYF.

The rearrangement links TRBV29-1 to TRBJ2-5; TRBD2 matches 15 bases. This CDR3 has 16 amino acids. Germline CDR1 and CDR2: SQVTM and ANQGSEA. V shed 4 bases, J shed 5 bases, and the junction held 8 bases outside the gene matches. CDR3 loop: CSVVAGTSGRRETQYF. CDR3 DNA sequence: TGCAGCGTTGTCGCCGGGACTAGCGGGAGGAGGGAGACCCAGTACTTC.

The chain carries TRBV7-3 and TRBJ2-1, with D maybe TRBD1 (5 bases). Germline-derived CDR1 and CDR2 are SGHTA and FQGTGA. There are 16 residues in the CDR3. V was cut by 3 bases and J by 2 bases, with 14 bases left in between. CDR3 coding DNA: TGTGCCAGCAGCTTGGGGCAGGGATCTCCCTACAATGAGCAGTTCTTC. Protein product: CASSLGQGSPYNEQFF.

The CDR3 loop reads CASNSGWGRWYV. In DNA, the CDR3 is TGTGCCAGCAACTCTGGGTGGGGTCGGTGGTACGTC. This chain joins TRBV27 and TRBJ2-7, with unresolved D. Trimming removed 7 bases from V and 12 bases from J, with 19 bases in between. The V gene's germline CDR1 is MNHEY and CDR2 SMNVEV (reference sequence). There are 12 residues in the CDR3.

This chain links TRBV19 with TRBJ1-3; D remains ambiguous. The germline V gene encodes CDR1 LNHDA and CDR2 SQIVND (reference sequence). The V gene lost 3 bases and the J gene lost 0 bases, with 12 bases spanning the gap. This CDR3 spans 16 amino acids. CDR3 region: CASSIGAEVSGNTIYF. Here the CDR3 DNA reads TGTGCCAGTAGTATCGGCGCAGAGGTCTCTGGAAACACCATATATTTT.

There are a few counts of this clonotype. The V gene is TRBV27, the J gene TRBJ2-3; 7 bases are a match to TRBD1. The CDR3 length is 15 residues. Germline values: CDR1 MNHEY, CDR2 SMNVEV (reference sequence). V was pared by 5 bases and J by 3 bases, with 8 bases of the junction left unmatched. The CDR3, as DNA: TGTGCCAGCAGTACCCGACAGGGTTGGACAGATACGCAGTATTTT. It is translated as CASSTRQGWTDTQYF.

This rearrangement joins TRBV7-8 to TRBJ2-7; 15 nucleotides align to TRBD2. The CDR3 is made up of 16 amino acids. The trim removed 5 bases at V and 5 bases at J, leaving 7 bases unmatched. The germline gives CDR1 SGHVS, CDR2 FQNEAQ. CDR3 loop: CASSMGLAGGRNEQYF. In DNA form, the CDR3 reads TGTGCCAGCAGCATGGGACTAGCGGGAGGTAGGAACGAGCAGTACTTC.

The rearrangement joins TRBV15 to TRBJ2-1; TRBD1 agrees at 10 bases. CDR3 length: 14 amino acids. CDR1 is LNHNV, CDR2 YYDKDF, per germline (reference sequence). J was trimmed by 11 bases and V by 5 bases; bases with no gene match: 9. CDR3 protein: CATSGDRGPGKQFF. The CDR3 region has the DNA TGTGCCACCAGCGGGGACAGGGGCCCAGGAAAGCAGTTCTTC. Filled out from reference TRBV15 and TRBJ2-1, the complete variable domain reads DAMVIQNPRYQVTQFGKPVTLSCSQTLNHNVMYWYQQKSSQAPKLLFHYYDKDFNNEADTPDNFQSRRPNTSFCFLDIRSPGLGDTAMYLCATSGDRGPGKQFFGPGTRLTVL.

This clonotype was detected only a few times. The rearrangement joins TRBV7-2 to TRBJ1-5; TRBD1 matches at 7 bases. V lost 5 bases, J lost 0 bases, and 7 bases stayed unmatched. The CDR3 is 16 amino acids. The germline CDR1 and CDR2 sequences are SGHTA and FQGNSA. The CDR3 DNA follows: TGTGCCAGCAGCCCTATGGGACAGTATAGCAATCAGCCCCAGCATTTT. Its protein product is CASSPMGQYSNQPQHF. The full variable domain, rest sourced from reference TRBV7-2 and TRBJ1-5, is GAGVSQSPSNKVTEKGKDVELRCDPISGHTALYWYRQSLGQGLEFLIYFQGNSAPDKSGLPSDRFSAERTGGSVSTLTIQRTQQEDSAVYLCASSPMGQYSNQPQHFGDGTRLSIL.

The V and J genes are TRBV19 and TRBJ2-1; possibly TRBD2 for D (7 bases). V gave up 7 bases and J gave up 6 bases, with 19 bases separating them. This CDR3 is 15 amino acids long. Per the germline V gene, CDR1 is LNHDA and CDR2 is SQIVND (reference sequence). The CDR3 here is CASNPLMGGGNEQFF. The CDR3 coding sequence is TGTGCCAGTAACCCTCTGATGGGAGGGGGCAATGAGCAGTTCTTC.

V and J are TRBV5-8 and TRBJ2-5; a weak D match, TRBD2 (5 bases). CDR3 size: 13 residues. The germline CDR1 and CDR2 sequences are SGHTS and YDEGEE. V was cut by 2 bases and J by 5 bases, with 10 bases left in between. The chain's CDR3 is CASSFPGKETQYF. The CDR3 DNA sequence: TGTGCCAGCAGCTTTCCGGGGAAGGAGACCCAGTACTTC.

There are a few counts of this clonotype. The rearrangement links TRBV10-2 to TRBJ2-7; 8 bases agree with TRBD2. The CDR3 sequence is 14 residues long. J lost 7 bases, V lost 3 bases, and 8 bases had no gene match. The germline CDR1 and CDR2 sequences are WSHSY and SAAADI. CDR3 region: CASSDAAGAEEQYV. CDR3 nucleotide sequence: TGCGCCAGCAGTGATGCAGCGGGAGCCGAAGAGCAGTACGTC.

Only a few counts were recorded for this clonotype. The CDR3 spells CASSLIAGAATDTQYF. DNA for the CDR3: TGCGCCAGCAGCCTTATAGCGGGAGCGGCCACAGATACGCAGTATTTT. V is TRBV4-3 and J is TRBJ2-3, with 9 bases that match TRBD2. V gave up 4 bases and J gave up 2 bases; unmatched junction bases: 7. Germline CDR1 LGHNA, CDR2 YSLEER. CDR3 length: 16 residues.

The rearrangement uses TRBV6-6 and TRBJ2-2; 11 bases line up with TRBD2. Germline CDR1 reads MNHNY; CDR2 reads SVGAGI (reference sequence). The CDR3 runs to 17 residues. V lost 0 bases, J lost 3 bases, and 3 bases stayed unmatched. In DNA, the CDR3 is TGTGCCAGCAGTTACTCGGGGACTAGCGGCTACACCGGGGAGCTGTTTTTT. This sequence encodes CASSYSGTSGYTGELFF.

The rearrangement joins TRBV7-9 to TRBJ1-1, with D tentatively TRBD1 (6 bases). The CDR3 is made up of 13 amino acids. V was pared by 5 bases and J by 9 bases, with 16 bases between. Germline values: CDR1 SEHNR, CDR2 FQNEAQ (reference sequence). In nucleotides, the CDR3 is TGTGCCAGCAGCCCAACGGGGGCAGACCAAGCTTTCTTT. This encodes CASSPTGADQAFF. The variable domain in full, with the rest retrieved from reference TRBV7-9 and TRBJ1-1, is DTGVSQNPRHKITKRGQNVTFRCDPISEHNRLYWYRQTLGQGPEFLTYFQNEAQLEKSRLLSDRFSAERPKGSFSTLEIQRTEQGDSAMYLCASSPTGADQAFFGQGTRLTVV.

This rearrangement joins TRBV18 to TRBJ2-7; D is unclear. Trimming took 3 bases from V and 2 from J, leaving 11 bases between them. The length of the CDR3 is 14 residues. The germline gives CDR1 KGHSH, CDR2 LQKENI. The CDR3 sequence is CASSPLVRPYEQYV. The CDR3 nucleotides read TGTGCCAGCTCACCGTTAGTCCGGCCCTACGAGCAGTACGTC.

The rearrangement uses TRBV11-2 and TRBJ2-1, with 8 bases identical to TRBD2. In germline, CDR1 is SGHAT, CDR2 FQNNGV. The trim removed 1 base at V and 10 bases at J, leaving 6 bases unmatched. The CDR3 totals 14 residues. The CDR3 DNA sequence: TGTGCCAGCAGCTTAGCGGCGGGAGGTAGGGAGCAGTTCTTC. As protein: CASSLAAGGREQFF. Complete variable domain (other parts from reference TRBV11-2 and TRBJ2-1): EAGVAQSPRYKIIEKRQSVAFWCNPISGHATLYWYQQILGQGPKLLIQFQNNGVVDDSQLPKDRFSAERLKGVDSTLKIQPAKLEDSAVYLCASSLAAGGREQFFGPGTRLTVL.

This clonotype has a handful of counts. In DNA form, the CDR3 reads TGTGCCAGCAGAACTAACACTGAAGCTTTCTTT. Amino acids: CASRTNTEAFF. The genes are TRBV12-3 or TRBV12-4 and TRBJ1-1; D gene ambiguous. Trimming removed 6 bases at V and 2 bases at J, with 4 bases between. This CDR3 has 11 amino acids.

This chain connects TRBV12-3 or TRBV12-4 to TRBJ1-5, with 8 positions matching TRBD1. The CDR3 totals 15 residues. J lost 3 bases, V lost 3 bases, and 4 bases had no gene match. For the CDR3, the DNA is TGTGCCAGCAGTTTCGTGCAGGGGGCCAATCAGCCCCAGCATTTT. It is translated as CASSFVQGANQPQHF.

Many counts were recorded for this clonotype. The chain combines TRBV7-2 with TRBJ2-3; D may match TRBD1 or TRBD2 (5 bases each). V lost 2 bases and J lost 1, with 16 bases in between. The CDR3 has 17 amino acids. The germline V gene encodes CDR1 SGHTA and CDR2 FQGNSA. The CDR3 DNA is TGTGCCAGCAGCTTAAGAGGTCAGCGAGGGGGCACAGATACGCAGTATTTT. Amino acid sequence: CASSLRGQRGGTDTQYF.

This clonotype has only a few counts. The V gene is TRBV12-3 or TRBV12-4, the J gene TRBJ1-5; no reliable D call. The CDR3 is made up of 13 amino acids. Trimming shortened V by 3 bases and J by 5 bases, and 8 bases separated the two germline ends. This CDR3 reads CASSFGPHQPQHF. As DNA, the CDR3 is TGTGCCAGCAGTTTTGGGCCACATCAGCCCCAGCATTTT.

The chain joins TRBV5-6 to TRBJ2-7; possible D gene TRBD2, 6 bases. V lost 3 bases and J lost 2, with 12 bases in between. The CDR3 has 14 residues. CDR1 SGHDT and CDR2 YYEEEE come from the germline V gene. The CDR3 is CASSSGVGTYEQYV. The CDR3 coding sequence is TGTGCCAGCAGCTCGGGGGTAGGAACCTACGAGCAGTACGTC.

This rearrangement joins TRBV28 to TRBJ1-5; D is perhaps TRBD1 (6 bases). Germline CDR1 MDHEN, CDR2 SYDVKM. This CDR3 is built from 16 residues. Trimming pared 2 bases from V and 1 base from J, leaving 12 bases between. In DNA form, the CDR3 reads TGTGCCAGCAGTTTAGGGGGGGGGGGCAGCAATCAGCCCCAGCATTTT. As protein: CASSLGGGGSNQPQHF.